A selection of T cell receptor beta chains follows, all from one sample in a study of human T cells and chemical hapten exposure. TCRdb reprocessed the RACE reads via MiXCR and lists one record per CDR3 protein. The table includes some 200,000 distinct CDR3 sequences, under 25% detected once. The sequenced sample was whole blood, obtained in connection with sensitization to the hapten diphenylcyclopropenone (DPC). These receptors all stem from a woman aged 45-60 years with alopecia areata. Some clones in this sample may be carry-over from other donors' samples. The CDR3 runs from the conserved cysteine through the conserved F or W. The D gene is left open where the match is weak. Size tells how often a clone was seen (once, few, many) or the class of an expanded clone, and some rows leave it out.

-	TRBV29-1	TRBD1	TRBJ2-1	CSLRDRGSHNEQFF	TGCAGCTTAAGGGACAGGGGTTCCCACAATGAGCAGTTCTTC
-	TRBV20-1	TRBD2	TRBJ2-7	CSAIRLAGDEQYF	TGCAGTGCTATCCGACTAGCGGGTGACGAGCAGTACTTC
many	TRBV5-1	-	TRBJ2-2	CASSLEGPNTGELFF	TGCGCCAGCAGCTTGGAGGGGCCGAACACCGGGGAGCTGTTTTTT
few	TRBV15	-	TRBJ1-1	CATSRVGDTEAFF	TGTGCCACCAGCAGAGTAGGGGACACTGAAGCTTTCTTT
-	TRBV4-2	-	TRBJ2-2	CASSQETTVTGELFF	TGTGCCAGCAGCCAAGAGACTACTGTCACCGGGGAGCTGTTTTTT
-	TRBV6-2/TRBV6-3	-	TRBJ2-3	CASAETTDTQYF	TGTGCCAGCGCGGAGACGACAGATACGCAGTATTTT
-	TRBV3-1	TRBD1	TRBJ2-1	CASSQVREGAQFF	TGTGCCAGCAGCCAAGTGAGAGAGGGGGCTCAGTTCTTC
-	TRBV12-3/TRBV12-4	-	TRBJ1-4	CASTVSHNEKLFF	TGTGCCAGCACGGTCAGCCATAATGAAAAACTGTTTTTT
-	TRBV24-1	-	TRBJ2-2	CATSDRRFNTGELFF	TGTGCCACCAGTGATCGGAGGTTTAACACCGGGGAGCTGTTTTTT
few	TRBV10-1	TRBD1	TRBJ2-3	CASSADRDGDTQYF	TGCGCCAGCAGTGCGGACAGGGATGGAGATACGCAGTATTTT
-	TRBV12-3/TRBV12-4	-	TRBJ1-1	CASSRGGGIMAEAFF	TGTGCCAGCAGCCGCGGTGGGGGGATCATGGCTGAAGCTTTCTTT
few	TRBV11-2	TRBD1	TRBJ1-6	CASSLNRGNSPLHF	TGTGCCAGCAGCTTGAACAGGGGGAATTCACCCCTCCACTTT
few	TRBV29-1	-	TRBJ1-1	CSEDRGGTEAFF	TGCAGCGAGGACCGAGGGGGCACTGAAGCTTTCTTT
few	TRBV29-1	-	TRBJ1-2	CSVEGKGEAGYTF	TGCAGCGTTGAAGGAAAAGGGGAAGCTGGCTACACCTTC
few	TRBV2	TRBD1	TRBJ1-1	CASSGQGRVEAFF	TGTGCCAGCAGTGGACAGGGAAGAGTTGAAGCTTTCTTT
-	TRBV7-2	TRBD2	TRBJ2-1	CASSLGGSASGEFF	TGTGCCAGCAGCTTAGGTGGTTCGGCTAGCGGTGAGTTCTTC
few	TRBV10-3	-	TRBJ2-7	CAAADGPEQYF	TGTGCCGCGGCTGATGGGCCCGAGCAGTACTTC
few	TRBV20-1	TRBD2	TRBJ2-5	CSARDGLAGETQYF	TGCAGTGCTAGAGACGGACTAGCGGGAGAGACCCAGTACTTC
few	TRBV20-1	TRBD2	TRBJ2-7	CSASRPDLAGGRYEQYF	TGCAGTGCTAGCCGCCCCGATCTAGCGGGAGGAAGGTACGAGCAGTACTTC
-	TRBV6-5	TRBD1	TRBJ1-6	CASWDSWASPLHF	TGTGCCAGCTGGGACAGTTGGGCTTCACCCCTCCACTTT
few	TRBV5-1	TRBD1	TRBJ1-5	CASSPTTGGNQPQHF	TGCGCCAGCAGCCCAACCACAGGGGGCAATCAGCCCCAGCATTTT
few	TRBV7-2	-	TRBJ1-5	CASSQDRYNQPQHF	TGTGCCAGCAGCCAAGACAGGTACAATCAGCCCCAGCATTTT
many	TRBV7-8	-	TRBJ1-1	CASTPQGHTEAFF	TGTGCCAGCACCCCCCAGGGGCACACTGAAGCTTTCTTT
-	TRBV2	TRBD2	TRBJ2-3	CASRKLASGETTDTQYF	TGTGCCAGCAGGAAACTAGCTAGCGGAGAAACCACAGATACGCAGTATTTT
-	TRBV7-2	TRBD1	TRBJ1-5	CASSPATGEGQPQHF	TGTGCCAGCAGCCCCGCAACAGGGGAAGGTCAGCCCCAGCATTTT
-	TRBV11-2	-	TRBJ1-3	CASTPFGVAGNTIYF	TGTGCCAGCACCCCATTCGGAGTGGCTGGAAACACCATATATTTT
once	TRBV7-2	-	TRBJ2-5	CANSFTQETQYF	TGTGCCAACAGCTTCACCCAAGAGACCCAGTACTTC
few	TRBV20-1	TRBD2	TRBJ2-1	CSASKLAGWGGYNEQFF	TGCAGTGCTAGTAAACTAGCGGGATGGGGTGGGTACAATGAGCAGTTCTTC